The TCR beta chain described here comes from a study of T cells after yellow fever vaccination. Study-wide results and limits: Clones from primary vaccination mostly reappeared after the booster (roughly 97% CD4, less than 90% CD8).

Germline V gene data show CDR1 as MNHEY and CDR2 as SVGEGT. This CDR3 has 17 residues. The V and J ends lost 2 bases and 4 bases, in that order; junction bases with no gene match: 11. TCRdb itself ran the 5' RACE reads through MiXCR, one entry per CDR3 protein. The table has 250,000 or so distinct CDR3 sequences, around 6.7% seen once. This clonotype was recorded a few times. Its antigen is as yet unknown. The V and J genes are TRBV6-2 or TRBV6-3 and TRBJ2-3; 8 nucleotides line up with TRBD2. This receptor was identified in a man in his thirties or forties who received the YFV17D yellow fever vaccine. Here the sequenced sample was CD4+ T cells sorted from PBMCs, taken on the day of the yellow fever booster vaccination. This chain's CDR3 is CASSYSSGREGPDTQYF. DNA for the CDR3: TGTGCCAGCAGTTACAGTTCAGGACGGGAGGGCCCAGATACGCAGTATTTT.